This entry describes one TCR beta chain. Its antigen is currently not known. Per-base quality was not reported, and no clone a single base away is much larger than it. CD8 naive samples were CD45RO-negative cells positively selected for CCR7, giving a CD45RA+CCR7+ population that excluded TemRA cells. The donors were healthy, HIV-negative adults who had no recently reported acute infections or vaccinations. All donors were Caucasian adults living in Nashville, Tennessee, USA. After blood collection by leukapheresis, PBMCs were isolated using Ficoll-Histopaque density gradient centrifugation and then cryopreserved in the vapor phase of liquid nitrogen. Analytical flow cytometry was used to check the purity and quantity of each magnetically sorted T cell population. From each sorted fraction, genomic DNA was isolated and quantified by UV absorbance on a Nanodrop 2000c. Using the deep immunoSEQ assay, multiplex PCR amplified TCR CDR3 regions from genomic DNA. For each cell subset, the extracted genomic DNA was distributed evenly across all wells of several immunoSEQ 96-well plates, and each plate served as one replicate. Each replicate PCR for sorted subsets received about 210 ng genomic DNA, equal to around 32,000 T cell genomes. The purified libraries were quantified using a Qubit 3.0 fluorometer, sized with a Bioanalyzer 2100, and then quantified again using the KAPA Library Quantification kit. Each immunoSEQ 96-well plate was sequenced on its own single-read 150-cycle Illumina NextSeq 550 flow cell. Under the source paper's analysis protocol: Because the immunoSEQ output included only junctional sequences and no quality scores, the filtering could not be the same as the filtering used for full-length reads. Sequences were annotated with PyIR, a Python wrapper for IgBLAST v1.9, using IMGT germline references to assign V/J genes and CDR3. Any read was removed if the V/J assignment was weak (E-value above 1e-6), the CDR3 was missing, or the read contained stop codons, out-of-frame junctions, or ambiguous translated residues. V3J clonotypes were defined as sequences sharing an identical inferred V gene, J gene, and CDR3 amino acid sequence. To compute the percentage overlap between repertoires, the number of shared unique clonotypes was divided by the size of the smaller repertoire. RTK rarefaction, the Chao1 estimator, and Recon v2.1 estimates of unobserved clonotypes were used to assess repertoire richness. For all TCRbeta clonotypes obtained by the gDNA method from several donors, generation probabilities were computed with OLGA. Entries here come from immuneACCESS through TCRdb and include only in-frame sequences with V and J called. Some clones fail to appear in such tables; in the studies checked, an unresolved V gene covers under half of the shortfall, and the cause of the remainder is unknown. V and J calls and clone size are given by that table; D and trimming were obtained from the DNA. This sample lists roughly 1,800,000 clones; about 95% were detected once. The top ten clonotypes cover 1.2% of the sample.

This entry belongs to a study of shared clonotypes between healthy human individuals (dated by TCRdb to 2019 to 2021). Context from the whole study: A few men and a couple of women, aged 18 to 49 years, made up the cohort. For each donor, three plates each were used for CD4 naive and CD4 memory, two plates were used for CD8 naive, and one plate was used for CD8 memory. To estimate repertoire size and how much clonotype sharing occurs between individuals, the study deeply sequenced the blood TCR repertoires of several healthy adults. Libraries were prepared and TCR repertoires were sequenced by different laboratories using diverse techniques, in order to increase sequencing depth and limit assay-specific biases. Between about 0.85 and 8.9 billion PBMCs per donor were obtained by leukapheresis. General findings and caveats noted by the study authors: Rarefaction of sorted-subset datasets indicated incomplete sequencing despite the large sequencing depth. Because the study included a small number of donors, the genetic and exposure-history diversity represented was limited. Pairwise subsampling led to the expectation that sequencing depth would affect the degree of clonotype sharing among donors. Naive subsets generally had larger estimated clonotype richness than memory subsets. Compared with non-shared clonotypes, clonotypes shared by all four sorted-subset donors had higher generation probabilities. Sampling was restricted to blood, and TCR repertoires in tissues likely differ from the TCR repertoires found in blood. Across four donors, around 5% of naive CD4, approximately 3.6% of naive CD8, approximately 2.5% of memory CD4, and approximately 0.42% of memory CD8 clonotypes were shared.

Reading from cysteine to phenylalanine, the CDR3 counts 15 amino acids. Only the CDR3 part of the read is kept: 45 bases, read in frame from the first base. The CDR1 and CDR2 encoded by the germline V gene are SGHRS and YFSETQ. Trimming removed 5 bases from V and 5 bases from J; the gene matches leave 10 bases unexplained. Sequenced sample: naive CD8+ T cells sorted from blood. Sample cell subset or site, as interpreted from the label and publication: CD45RA+CCR7+. This clonotype originated in a man aged 18 to 30 in good health. The chain employs TRBV5-1 and TRBJ2-7; TRBD1 agrees with 10 junctional bases. The CDR3 region reads CASSSGTGDPHEQYF. The nucleotides read TGCGCCAGCAGTTCCGGGACAGGGGACCCCCACGAGCAGTACTTC.